The 22 T cell receptor beta chains given below trace back to one sample, sequenced in a study of T cell responses to AZD1222 COVID-19 vaccine. TCRdb keeps only in-frame clones here, not all; method: immunoSEQ multiplex PCR. The table lists roughly 190,000 clones, 80% to 95% of them singletons. Sequencing was performed on peripheral blood, taken 28 days after the second AZD1222 dose. These receptors came from an adult who received the AZD1222 COVID-19 vaccine.

The J gene is TRBJ2-2, the V gene TRBV11-3, with D possibly being TRBD1 (5 bases). Germline V CDR1 and CDR2: SGHNT, YENEEA. V dropped 4 bases and J dropped 4 bases, with 13 bases sitting between them. The CDR3 has 15 residues. This chain's CDR3 is CASSSRWGSTGELFF. Written as DNA, the CDR3 is TGTGCCAGCAGCTCCCGATGGGGCAGCACCGGGGAGCTGTTTTTT.

The CDR3 region has the DNA TGTGCCAGCAGCTTAGGAGGAGGGGTGGATACGCAGTATTTT. It specifies CASSLGGGVDTQYF. The chain employs TRBV11-1 and TRBJ2-3, with a tentative D call TRBD2 (6 bases). Trimming shortened V by 1 base and J by 6 bases, and 11 bases separated the two germline ends. This CDR3 has 14 residues. The germline V gene encodes CDR1 SGHAT and CDR2 FQDESV (reference sequence).

The gene calls are TRBV4-1 and TRBJ2-1; D may be TRBD2 (5 bases). Germline values: CDR1 MGHRA, CDR2 YSYEKL. The CDR3 is 14 residues long. The V gene lost 0 bases and the J gene lost 9 bases, with 12 bases spanning the gap. Written as DNA, the CDR3 is TGCGCCAGCAGCCAAGAAGCGGCAAGCAGTGAGCAGTTCTTC. Amino acid sequence: CASSQEAASSEQFF.

The chain has TRBV7-9 and TRBJ2-3; TRBD1 agrees at 9 bases. This CDR3 contains 16 residues. Germline V gene lookup returns CDR1 SEHNR and CDR2 FQNEAQ (reference sequence). Trimming removed 4 bases from V and 1 base from J; junction bases left unmatched: 6. CDR3 coding DNA: TGTGCCAGCAGCTCGCAGACAGGGGGAGGCACAGATACGCAGTATTTT. Translation: CASSSQTGGGTDTQYF.

This sequence joins TRBV30 and TRBJ2-2; tentative D call: TRBD2 (6 bases). V shed 2 bases and J shed 1 base, with 17 bases lying between them. Germline V gene data show CDR1 as GTSNPN and CDR2 as SVGIG (reference sequence). This CDR3 contains 17 residues. CDR3 sequence (DNA): TGTGCCTGGAGTCAGGGACTGCTAAACCGGAACACCGGGGAGCTGTTTTTT. Translating it yields CAWSQGLLNRNTGELFF.

This chain joins TRBV6-4 and TRBJ1-5; 8 bases line up with TRBD1. Germline lookup yields CDR1 MRHNA and CDR2 SNTAGT. CDR3 size: 18 residues. The V and J ends lost 4 bases and 3 bases, in that order; junction bases with no gene match: 14. The DNA for the CDR3 is TGTGCCAGCAGTGGAGGGCGGGGCAGGGGGCTTCTCAATCAGCCCCAGCATTTT. Translation: CASSGGRGRGLLNQPQHF.

J is TRBJ2-3 and V is TRBV2, with a weak D call TRBD2 (6 bases). This CDR3 comprises 15 residues. Germline V gene sequence: CDR1 SNHLY, CDR2 FYNNEI. Trimming pared 4 bases from V and 6 bases from J, leaving 17 bases between. The CDR3 region is CASSGIGTSADTQYF. For the CDR3, the DNA is TGTGCCAGCAGTGGAATTGGGACTTCGGCGGATACGCAGTATTTT.

The chain couples TRBV5-1 to TRBJ2-7; the D is unclear. There are 12 residues in the CDR3. With 4 bases removed from V and 2 bases from J, the gap between germline ends came to 7 bases. CDR1 is SGHRS, CDR2 YFSETQ, per germline. CDR3 loop: CASSTEPYEQYF. For the CDR3, the DNA is TGCGCCAGCAGCACTGAACCCTACGAGCAGTACTTC.

The chain combines TRBV3-1 (or the pseudogene TRBV3-2) with TRBJ2-3, with 10 positions matching TRBD2. The germline CDR1 and CDR2 sequences are LGHDT and YNNKEL (reference sequence). CDR3 length equals 15 residues. V lost 4 bases, J lost 0 bases, and 1 base stayed unmatched. CDR3 amino acids: CASSPTSGSTDTQYF. CDR3 sequence (DNA): TGTGCCAGCAGCCCGACTAGCGGGAGCACAGATACGCAGTATTTT.

The CDR3 protein is CASSVAPRTAHEQYF. The CDR3 region has the DNA TGTGCCAGCAGCGTAGCCCCACGGACAGCCCACGAGCAGTACTTC. This chain joins TRBV9 and TRBJ2-7, with D possibly being TRBD1 (6 bases). The CDR3 has 15 residues. The V end lost 0 bases, the J end lost 5 bases, and 15 bases lay between the germline ends. Germline V gene sequence: CDR1 SGDLS, CDR2 YYNGEE.

This clone came up once. CDR3 in DNA: TGTGCCAGCAGCTTGGGTCCTGGGCATCAGCCCCAGCATTTT. Its translation is CASSLGPGHQPQHF. This sequence joins TRBV5-4 and TRBJ1-5; D remains ambiguous. From germline, CDR1 is SGHNT and CDR2 YYREEE (reference sequence). This CDR3 spans 14 amino acids. V was clipped by 0 bases and J by 5 bases, with 9 bases between them.

This clone was picked up a small number of times. This rearrangement joins TRBV7-6 to TRBJ1-1; D gene unclear. The CDR3 covers 15 residues. Germline V gene data show CDR1 as SGHVS and CDR2 as FNYEAQ. Trimming cost V 5 bases and J 0 bases, with 13 bases left between them. CDR3 nucleotides: TGTGCCAGCAGCCCCGTGACAAACATGAACACTGAAGCTTTCTTT. Protein: CASSPVTNMNTEAFF.

This chain links TRBV12-3 or TRBV12-4 with TRBJ1-2; the D is unclear. The CDR3 is 13 residues long. Trimming pared 1 base from V and 7 bases from J, leaving 10 bases between. The CDR3 loop is CASSLVGTSGYTF. CDR3 DNA sequence: TGTGCCAGCAGTTTAGTAGGAACCTCTGGCTACACCTTC.

This clone was picked up one time. J is TRBJ1-3 and V is TRBV18; TRBD1 matches 8 bases. The V and J ends lost 5 bases and 1 base, in that order; junction bases with no gene match: 4. This CDR3 has 15 amino acids. Germline V gene data show CDR1 as KGHSH and CDR2 as LQKENI. The DNA of the CDR3 is TGTGCCAGCTCAACGACAGGGGTTTCTGGAAACACCATATATTTT. Its protein is CASSTTGVSGNTIYF.

This clone was picked up one time. The chain combines TRBV5-1 with TRBJ1-3, with 8 nucleotides matching TRBD1. This CDR3 spans 16 amino acids. Germline-derived CDR1 and CDR2 are SGHRS and YFSETQ. Germline trimming cut 4 bases from V and 0 bases from J; bases unmatched to any gene: 6. CDR3 DNA: TGCGCCAGCAGCACAGGAGGGACAGGCTCTGGAAACACCATATATTTT. It specifies CASSTGGTGSGNTIYF.

This sequence joins TRBV5-1 and TRBJ2-3; D ambiguous. V was trimmed by 4 bases and J by 3 bases, leaving 12 bases between them. Germline V gene sequence: CDR1 SGHRS, CDR2 YFSETQ. The CDR3 length is 14 residues. The CDR3 bases are TGCGCCAGCAGCGTCGTATCTCGAACAGATACGCAGTATTTT. It specifies CASSVVSRTDTQYF.

DNA of the CDR3: TGTGCCAGCAGCTCAAGACAGGGAGGAAACACTGAAGCTTTCTTT. This codes for CASSSRQGGNTEAFF. The rearrangement joins TRBV9 to TRBJ1-1; 7 bases are shared with TRBD1. The CDR3 consists of 15 residues. The V gene's germline CDR1 is SGDLS and CDR2 YYNGEE. V was pared by 4 bases and J by 2 bases, with 8 bases of the junction left unmatched.

This sequence joins TRBV4-1 and TRBJ2-1; D may match TRBD1 or TRBD2 (6 bases each). The CDR3 spans 17 residues. Deletions cut 2 bases from V and 2 bases from J, with 16 bases between. Germline CDR1 and CDR2: MGHRA and YSYEKL. This CDR3 is CASSQKVRGPTYNEQFF. Written as DNA, the CDR3 is TGCGCCAGCAGCCAAAAAGTCCGGGGGCCTACCTACAATGAGCAGTTCTTC.

V usage is TRBV30 and J usage is TRBJ1-1, with unresolved D. CDR1 is GTSNPN and CDR2 is SVGIG in the germline V gene (reference sequence). The CDR3 has 13 amino acids. V gave up 3 bases and J gave up 0 bases, with 8 bases separating them. CDR3 sequence reads: CAWRGSLNTEAFF. The CDR3 DNA reads as TGTGCCTGGAGAGGCAGCTTGAACACTGAAGCTTTCTTT. Filled out from reference TRBV30 and TRBJ1-1, the complete variable domain reads SQTIHQWPATLVQPVGSPLSLECTVEGTSNPNLYWYRQAAGRGLQLLFYSVGIGQISSEVPQNLSASRPQDRQFILSSKKLLLSDSGFYLCAWRGSLNTEAFFGQGTRLTVV.

The rearrangement uses TRBV5-1 and TRBJ2-3; 9 nucleotides line up with TRBD1. The V gene's germline CDR1 is SGHRS and CDR2 YFSETQ. Trimming took 1 base from V and 4 from J; bases not matched to a gene: 4. This CDR3 is 15 amino acids long. The CDR3 loop is CASSLRQGVPDTQYF. The CDR3 nucleotides are TGCGCCAGCAGCTTGAGACAGGGGGTCCCAGATACGCAGTATTTT.

The genes are TRBV19 and TRBJ2-1; unclear D gene. Germline V CDR1 and CDR2: LNHDA, SQIVND (reference sequence). CDR3 length equals 15 residues. The V end lost 1 base, the J end lost 0 bases, and 7 bases lay between the germline ends. This CDR3 is CASSIASSSYNEQFF. In nucleotides, the CDR3 is TGTGCCAGTAGTATAGCGAGTAGCTCCTACAATGAGCAGTTCTTC.

A single count supports this clone. This chain connects TRBV6-2 or TRBV6-3 to TRBJ2-7; D ambiguous. CDR3 length: 13 residues. From germline, CDR1 is MNHEY and CDR2 SVGEGT. V lost 5 bases, J lost 4 bases, and 12 bases lay in between. CDR3 sequence reads: CASSHEHYYEQYF. The CDR3, as DNA: TGTGCCAGCAGTCACGAACACTATTACGAGCAGTACTTC.